A selection of T cell receptor beta chains follows, all from one sample in a study of blood T cell repertoires in COVID-19. Method: immunoSEQ multiplex PCR; TCRdb's copy keeps in-frame clones and lacks some. This table holds about 87,000 clones, approximately 82% found once. Sequenced sample: peripheral blood. These receptors were taken from a woman in her sixties or seventies with acute or convalescent COVID-19. Each CDR3 is given with its conserved first and last residue. D genes are given only for firm matches. Some rows mark clone size as missing; the rest say once, few, many or name a class of expanded clone.

d_call j_call v_call clone_size cdr3_aa cdr3_nt
. TRBJ1-1 TRBV2 . CASSYQGLNTEAFF TGTGCCAGCAGTTACCAGGGATTGAACACTGAAGCTTTCTTT
TRBD1 TRBJ1-6 TRBV7-2 . CASSLAGQGISPLHF TGTGCCAGCAGCTTAGCCGGACAGGGGATATCACCCCTCCACTTT
TRBD1 TRBJ1-2 TRBV27 . CASRPEGAYGYTF TGTGCCAGCAGGCCGGAGGGGGCGTATGGCTACACCTTC
. TRBJ2-1 TRBV9 . CASSVQRNNEQFF TGTGCCAGCAGCGTCCAGCGGAACAATGAGCAGTTCTTC
. TRBJ2-1 TRBV24-1 . CATSDRGFTYNEQFF TGTGCCACCAGTGACAGGGGATTCACCTACAATGAGCAGTTCTTC
. TRBJ2-2 TRBV2 once CASSEDRGGELFF TGTGCCAGCAGTGAAGACCGCGGCGGGGAGCTGTTTTTT
TRBD1 TRBJ1-2 TRBV5-6 once CASSWRGQGTGYTF TGTGCCAGCAGCTGGAGGGGACAGGGAACTGGCTACACCTTC
. TRBJ2-1 TRBV5-4 . CASRQRDSPPFF TGTGCCAGCAGACAGAGGGACTCCCCCCCGTTCTTC
. TRBJ2-5 TRBV5-1 . CASSVGTNQETQYF TGCGCCAGCAGCGTCGGGACAAACCAAGAGACCCAGTACTTC
. TRBJ1-3 TRBV3-1/TRBV3-2 . CASSLGSSGNTIYF TGTGCCAGCAGCTTAGGGAGCTCTGGAAACACCATATATTTT
. TRBJ1-1 TRBV5-4 few CASSPDSLVSEAFF TGTGCCAGCAGCCCAGACAGCCTCGTTTCTGAAGCTTTCTTT
TRBD1 TRBJ1-2 TRBV29-1 . CSVRTGVGSTF TGCAGCGTTCGGACAGGGGTCGGGTCGACCTTC
. TRBJ1-1 TRBV5-1 . CASSLVMGIKGGHTEAFF TGCGCCAGCAGCTTGGTCATGGGGATAAAGGGAGGGCACACTGAAGCTTTCTTT
. TRBJ2-7 TRBV10-3 . CAISDSGYTYEQYF TGTGCCATCAGTGACTCAGGGTACACCTACGAGCAGTACTTC
TRBD1 TRBJ2-3 TRBV19 . CASSIGQGAVDTQYF TGTGCCAGTAGTATCGGACAGGGGGCGGTGGATACGCAGTATTTT
TRBD1 TRBJ2-2 TRBV6-5 . CASRGTGLGGELFF TGTGCCAGCAGAGGGACAGGGCTTGGCGGGGAGCTGTTTTTT
TRBD1 TRBJ1-1 TRBV19 . CASRGTDFTEAFF TGTGCCAGTAGGGGGACAGACTTTACTGAAGCTTTCTTT
. TRBJ2-2 TRBV5-5 . CASSVTANTGELFF TGTGCCAGCAGCGTGACAGCGAACACCGGGGAGCTGTTTTTT
TRBD1 TRBJ2-7 TRBV18 . CASSPPGQGSYEQYF TGTGCCAGCTCACCCCCGGGACAGGGCTCCTACGAGCAGTACTTC
. TRBJ2-5 TRBV9 . CASSAGGSQETQYF TGTGCCAGCAGCGCCGGAGGTTCTCAGGAGACCCAGTACTTC
. TRBJ1-2 TRBV7-2 . CASSLGLANYGYTF TGTGCCAGCAGCTTAGGACTGGCTAACTATGGCTACACCTTC
TRBD1 TRBJ2-1 TRBV9 . CASSVVPLDRAYNEQFF TGTGCCAGCAGCGTAGTTCCCCTGGACAGGGCGTACAATGAGCAGTTCTTC
. TRBJ1-1 TRBV6-5 . CASSYSRRTMNTEAFF TGTGCCAGCAGTTACTCCAGACGGACAATGAACACTGAAGCTTTCTTT
. TRBJ1-2 TRBV29-1 . CSVEVAGNYGYTF TGCAGCGTTGAGGTAGCAGGGAACTATGGCTACACCTTC
. TRBJ1-5 TRBV19 . CASSIGVWPQHF TGTGCCAGTAGTATCGGGGTTTGGCCCCAGCATTTT
TRBD1 TRBJ1-1 TRBV6-4 . CASSRDSYTEAFF TGTGCCAGCAGCCGGGACAGTTACACTGAAGCTTTCTTT
. TRBJ1-4 TRBV15 few CATSPPGTNEKLFF TGTGCCACCAGCCCCCCAGGGACTAATGAAAAACTGTTTTTT
TRBD1 TRBJ1-3 TRBV5-1 . CASSYTTGSGNTIYF TGCGCCAGCAGCTACACGACAGGGTCTGGAAACACCATATATTTT
. TRBJ1-4 TRBV7-2 . CASSLSRLDEKLFF TGTGCCAGCAGCTTATCCAGGTTGGATGAAAAACTGTTTTTT
. TRBJ1-2 TRBV6-2/TRBV6-3 . CASSYVIGDYGYTF TGTGCCAGCAGTTACGTCATAGGGGACTATGGCTACACCTTC
. TRBJ1-2 TRBV2 . CASSGMEGGGYTF TGTGCCAGCAGCGGAATGGAAGGGGGTGGCTACACCTTC
. TRBJ1-2 TRBV19 few CASSTERRSNLDSYTF TGTGCCAGTAGTACAGAAAGGAGATCCAATTTAGATAGCTACACCTTC
. TRBJ2-5 TRBV6-1 . CASSEAGSRETQYF TGTGCCAGCAGTGAAGCGGGTAGCCGGGAGACCCAGTACTTC
. TRBJ1-1 TRBV28 . CASRILTGSNTEAFF TGTGCCAGCAGGATCCTAACAGGGTCCAACACTGAAGCTTTCTTT
TRBD1 TRBJ2-2 TRBV5-1 . CASSLAGTGGNTGELFF TGCGCCAGCAGCTTGGCCGGAACAGGGGGCAACACCGGGGAGCTGTTTTTT
TRBD1 TRBJ2-5 TRBV30 . CAWSVRGTGWETQYF TGTGCCTGGAGTGTACGGGGGACAGGGTGGGAGACCCAGTACTTC
. TRBJ2-1 TRBV3-1/TRBV3-2 . CASSHGTADEQFF TGTGCCAGCAGCCATGGCACAGCGGATGAGCAGTTCTTC
TRBD1 TRBJ1-4 TRBV18 . CASSSDRDEKLFF TGTGCCAGCTCAAGTGACAGGGATGAAAAACTGTTTTTT
. TRBJ2-2 TRBV6-1 . CASSESQAGELFF TGTGCCAGCAGTGAATCTCAGGCCGGGGAGCTGTTTTTT
TRBD2 TRBJ2-5 TRBV20-1 . CSASNSGGVQETQYF TGCAGTGCTAGTAATAGCGGGGGGGTTCAAGAGACCCAGTACTTC
. TRBJ1-3 TRBV4-1 . CASSRQVLSGNTIYF TGCGCCAGCAGCCGGCAGGTACTCTCTGGAAACACCATATATTTT
. TRBJ1-1 TRBV11-2 once CASSPGMNTEAFF TGTGCCAGCAGCCCGGGGATGAACACTGAAGCTTTCTTT